This is a list of T cell receptor beta chains from one sample in a study of blood T cells in healthy people across ages. TCRdb redid the calling of the 5' RACE reads with MiXCR, one entry per CDR3 protein. The sample holds 1.5 million to 2 million distinct CDR3 sequences, about 39% seen once. The sequencing input was blood. The source of these receptors is a human donor in good health. CDR3s include the opening cysteine and the closing phenylalanine or tryptophan. The D gene is left open where the match is weak. Size values are once, few and many counts, or a class for expanded clones, and some rows have none.

D,V,J,size,CDR3,DNA
TRBD2,TRBV5-1,TRBJ2-1,-,CASSLSAGGTMRDEQFF,TGCGCCAGCAGCTTGTCCGCGGGGGGCACAATGAGGGACGAGCAGTTCTTC
TRBD2,TRBV20-1,TRBJ2-1,-,CSARDPGGSGNEQFF,TGCAGTGCTAGAGATCCGGGGGGGTCAGGCAATGAGCAGTTCTTC
TRBD1,TRBV28,TRBJ1-6,-,CASSLWTGDLFGPLHF,TGTGCCAGCAGCTTATGGACAGGGGATCTCTTCGGGCCCCTCCACTTT
-,TRBV7-2,TRBJ2-1,-,CASSLRVLGNEQFF,TGTGCCAGCAGCTTAAGGGTTTTGGGGAATGAGCAGTTCTTC
-,TRBV20-1,TRBJ1-1,-,CSARDPRRDTEAFF,TGCAGTGCTAGAGATCCTCGAAGGGACACTGAAGCTTTCTTT
-,TRBV12-3/TRBV12-4,TRBJ2-1,many,CASTLDGGAAGQFF,TGTGCCAGCACTTTAGATGGGGGGGCAGCCGGGCAGTTCTTC
TRBD1,TRBV29-1,TRBJ1-2,-,CSVQRPTGGSHGYTF,TGCAGCGTTCAACGCCCGACAGGGGGTTCGCATGGCTACACCTTC
TRBD2,TRBV29-1,TRBJ2-6,many,CSVRPAGVYSGANVLTF,TGCAGCGTTCGGCCAGCGGGGGTTTACTCTGGGGCCAACGTCCTGACTTTC
-,TRBV20-1,TRBJ2-7,-,CSGSGDWAYEQYF,TGCAGTGGGTCAGGAGATTGGGCCTACGAGCAGTACTTC
-,TRBV15,TRBJ1-2,-,CATSREKVRSGYTF,TGTGCCACCAGCAGAGAAAAAGTCCGCTCTGGCTACACCTTC
-,TRBV10-3,TRBJ1-1,few,CAISSPRGANTEAFF,TGTGCCATCAGTTCTCCAAGAGGGGCTAACACTGAAGCTTTCTTT
TRBD1,TRBV12-3/TRBV12-4,TRBJ1-1,-,CASRLTGQGIRNTEAFF,TGTGCCAGCAGACTAACAGGACAGGGGATCAGGAACACTGAAGCTTTCTTT